The source of this T cell receptor (beta chain) is a study of identical twins. V lost 2 bases to trimming and J lost 9 bases; unmatched junction nucleotides: 6. This CDR3 has 14 amino acids. Germline V gives CDR1 KGHDR, CDR2 SFDVKD. General study points: Cord blood beta clonotypes present at high abundance carried fewer insertions; no such pattern appeared in memory repertoires.

This clonotype was seen more than once but under ten times. Its target is unknown. TCRdb analysed the 5' RACE reads with MiXCR anew, one entry per CDR3 protein. The table lists just over 500,000 distinct CDR3 sequences, approximately 22% of them singletons. This sample was also put to use in a study of T cells expressing NK-cell markers.

The sequencing sample was made of CD4+ T cells sorted from blood. The clonotype comes from a woman aged 18 to 35 in good health. This chain uses TRBV24-1 with TRBJ1-5, with TRBD1 matching 7 bases. The CDR3 DNA follows: TGTGCCACCAGTGATTCCTCAGGGGGTCGGCCCCAGCATTTT. It codes for CATSDSSGGRPQHF.